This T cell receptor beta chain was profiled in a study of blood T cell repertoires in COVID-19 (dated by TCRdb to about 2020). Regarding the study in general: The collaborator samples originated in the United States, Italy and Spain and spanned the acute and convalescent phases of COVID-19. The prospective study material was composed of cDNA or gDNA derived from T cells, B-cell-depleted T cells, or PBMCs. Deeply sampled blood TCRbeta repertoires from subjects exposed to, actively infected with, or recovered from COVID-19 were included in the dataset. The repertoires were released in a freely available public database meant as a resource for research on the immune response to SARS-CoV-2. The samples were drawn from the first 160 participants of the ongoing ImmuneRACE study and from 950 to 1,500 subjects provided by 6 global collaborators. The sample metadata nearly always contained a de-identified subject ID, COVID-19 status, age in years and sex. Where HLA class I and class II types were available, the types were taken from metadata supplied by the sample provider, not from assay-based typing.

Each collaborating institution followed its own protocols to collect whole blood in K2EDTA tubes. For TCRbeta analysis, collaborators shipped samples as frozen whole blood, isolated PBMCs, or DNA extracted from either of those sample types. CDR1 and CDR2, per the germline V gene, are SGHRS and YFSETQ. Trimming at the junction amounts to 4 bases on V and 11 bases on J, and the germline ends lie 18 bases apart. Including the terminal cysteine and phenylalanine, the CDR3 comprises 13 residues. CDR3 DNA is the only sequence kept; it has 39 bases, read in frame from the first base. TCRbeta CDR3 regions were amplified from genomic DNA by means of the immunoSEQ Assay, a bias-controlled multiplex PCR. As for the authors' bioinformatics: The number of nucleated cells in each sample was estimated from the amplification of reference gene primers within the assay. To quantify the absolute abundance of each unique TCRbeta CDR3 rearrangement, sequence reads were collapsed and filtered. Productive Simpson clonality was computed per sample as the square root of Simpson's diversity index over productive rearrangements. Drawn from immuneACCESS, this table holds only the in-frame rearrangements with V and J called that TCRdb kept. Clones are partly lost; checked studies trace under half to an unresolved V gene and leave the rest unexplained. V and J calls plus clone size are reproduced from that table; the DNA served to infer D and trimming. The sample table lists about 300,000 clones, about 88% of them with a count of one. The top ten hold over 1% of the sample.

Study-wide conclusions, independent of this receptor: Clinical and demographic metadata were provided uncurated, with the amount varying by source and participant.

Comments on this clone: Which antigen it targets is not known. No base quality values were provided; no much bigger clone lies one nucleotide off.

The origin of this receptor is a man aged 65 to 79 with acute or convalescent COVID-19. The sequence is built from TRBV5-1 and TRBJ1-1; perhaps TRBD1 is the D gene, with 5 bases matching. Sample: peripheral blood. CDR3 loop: CASSPGDGTRAFF. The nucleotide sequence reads TGCGCCAGCAGCCCCGGCGACGGGACTAGGGCTTTCTTT. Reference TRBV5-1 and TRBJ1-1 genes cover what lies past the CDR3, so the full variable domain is KAGVTQTPRYLIKTRGQQVTLSCSPISGHRSVSWYQQTPGQGLQFLFEYFSETQRNKGNFPGRFSGRQFSNSRSEMNVSTLELGDSALYLCASSPGDGTRAFFGQGTRLTVV.